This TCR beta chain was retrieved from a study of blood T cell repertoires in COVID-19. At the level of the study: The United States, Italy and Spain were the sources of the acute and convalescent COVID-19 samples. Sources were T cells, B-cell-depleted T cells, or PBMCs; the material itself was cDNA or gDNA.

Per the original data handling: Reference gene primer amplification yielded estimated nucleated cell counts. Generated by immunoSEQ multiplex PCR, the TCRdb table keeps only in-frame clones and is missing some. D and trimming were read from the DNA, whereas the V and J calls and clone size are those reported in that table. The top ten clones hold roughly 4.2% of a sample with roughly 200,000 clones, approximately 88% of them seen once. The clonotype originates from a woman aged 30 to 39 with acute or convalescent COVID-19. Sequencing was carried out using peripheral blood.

DNA for the CDR3: TGTGCCTGGTGCGGGAGCTTCGGAGATACGCAGTATTTT. Protein: CAWCGSFGDTQYF. The chain combines TRBV30 with TRBJ2-3; 7 positions match TRBD2. The CDR3 sequence is 13 residues long. J was trimmed by 5 bases and V by 5 bases; bases with no gene match: 7. The germline gives CDR1 GTSNPN, CDR2 SVGIG (reference sequence).